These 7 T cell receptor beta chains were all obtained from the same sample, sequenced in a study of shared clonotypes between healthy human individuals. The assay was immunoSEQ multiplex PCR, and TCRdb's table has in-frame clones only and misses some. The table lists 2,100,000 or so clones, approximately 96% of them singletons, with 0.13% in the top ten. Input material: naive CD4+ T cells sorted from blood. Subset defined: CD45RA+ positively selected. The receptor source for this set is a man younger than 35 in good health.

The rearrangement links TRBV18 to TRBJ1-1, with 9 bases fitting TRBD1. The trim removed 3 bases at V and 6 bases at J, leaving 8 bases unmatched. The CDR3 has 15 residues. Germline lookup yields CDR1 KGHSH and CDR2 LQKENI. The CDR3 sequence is CASSPRQGGVAEAFF. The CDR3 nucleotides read TGTGCCAGCTCACCCAGACAGGGGGGGGTCGCTGAAGCTTTCTTT.

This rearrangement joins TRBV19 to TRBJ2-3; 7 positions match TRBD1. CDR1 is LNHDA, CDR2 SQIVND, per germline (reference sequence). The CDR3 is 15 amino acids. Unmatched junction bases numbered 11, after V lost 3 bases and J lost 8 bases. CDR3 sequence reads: CASSIPTGKGGTQYF. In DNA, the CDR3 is TGTGCCAGTAGTATCCCGACAGGGAAAGGAGGTACGCAGTATTTT.

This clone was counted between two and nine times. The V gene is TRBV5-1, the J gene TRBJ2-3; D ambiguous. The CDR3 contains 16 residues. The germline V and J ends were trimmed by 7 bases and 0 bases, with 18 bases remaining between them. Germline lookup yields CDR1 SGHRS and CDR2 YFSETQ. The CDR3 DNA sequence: TGCGCCAGCTTCCCCGCCGGCGGCATTAGCACAGATACGCAGTATTTT. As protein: CASFPAGGISTDTQYF.

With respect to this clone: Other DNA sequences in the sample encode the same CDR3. The DNA for the CDR3 is TGTGCCAGCAGTGCGGGTGAAAAACTGTTTTTT. It encodes CASSAGEKLFF. The chain links TRBV6-1 to TRBJ1-4; D not certain. With 4 bases removed from V and 7 bases from J, the gap between germline ends came to 4 bases. Germline V gene data show CDR1 as MNHNS and CDR2 as SASEGT. CDR3 length equals 11 residues.

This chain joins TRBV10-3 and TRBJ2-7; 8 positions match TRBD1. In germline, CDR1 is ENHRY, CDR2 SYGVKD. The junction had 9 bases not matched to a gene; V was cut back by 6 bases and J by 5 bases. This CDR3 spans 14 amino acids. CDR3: CAIRRQGRPDEQYF. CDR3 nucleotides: TGTGCCATCAGAAGACAGGGGCGGCCTGACGAGCAGTACTTC.

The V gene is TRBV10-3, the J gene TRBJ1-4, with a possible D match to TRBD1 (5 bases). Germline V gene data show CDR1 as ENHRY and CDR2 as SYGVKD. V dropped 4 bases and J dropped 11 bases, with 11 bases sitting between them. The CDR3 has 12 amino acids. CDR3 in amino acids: CAISGDEGKLFF. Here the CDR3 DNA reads TGTGCCATCAGTGGGGACGAGGGGAAACTGTTTTTT.

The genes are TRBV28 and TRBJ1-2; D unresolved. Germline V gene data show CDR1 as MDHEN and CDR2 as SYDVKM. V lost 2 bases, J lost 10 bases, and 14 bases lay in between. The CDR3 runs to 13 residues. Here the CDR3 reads CASSLRRQSDYTF. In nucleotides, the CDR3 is TGTGCCAGCAGTTTAAGACGTCAAAGTGACTACACCTTC.